This T cell receptor (beta chain) was captured in a study of T cell responses to AZD1222 COVID-19 vaccine. TCRdb keeps only in-frame clones here, not all; method: immunoSEQ multiplex PCR. The sample includes about 56,000 clones, around 88% seen only once; the top ten take 6.9%. Germline CDR1 reads SGHRS; CDR2 reads YFSETQ. There are 11 residues in the CDR3. V lost 0 bases to trimming and J lost 6 bases, with 4 bases between them. The TCR originated in an adult who received the AZD1222 COVID-19 vaccine. The specimen comprised peripheral blood, sampled 28 days after the second AZD1222 dose. The V and J genes are TRBV5-1 and TRBJ2-7; D call uncertain. The CDR3: CASSLESEQYF. CDR3 in DNA: TGCGCCAGCAGCTTGGAGTCCGAGCAGTACTTC.